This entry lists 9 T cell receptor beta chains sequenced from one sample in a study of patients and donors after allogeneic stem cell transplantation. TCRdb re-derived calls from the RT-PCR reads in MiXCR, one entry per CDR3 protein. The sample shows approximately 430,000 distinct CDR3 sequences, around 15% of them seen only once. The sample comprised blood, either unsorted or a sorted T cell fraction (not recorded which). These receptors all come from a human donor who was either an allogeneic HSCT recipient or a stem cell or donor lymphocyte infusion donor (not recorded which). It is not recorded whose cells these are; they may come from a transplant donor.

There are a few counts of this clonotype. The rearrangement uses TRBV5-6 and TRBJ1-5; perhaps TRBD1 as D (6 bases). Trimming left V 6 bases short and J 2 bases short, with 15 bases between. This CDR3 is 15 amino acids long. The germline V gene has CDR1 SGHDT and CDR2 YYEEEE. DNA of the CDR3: TGTGCCAGCACACCCTGGGGGGCAGGCAATCAGCCCCAGCATTTT. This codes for CASTPWGAGNQPQHF.

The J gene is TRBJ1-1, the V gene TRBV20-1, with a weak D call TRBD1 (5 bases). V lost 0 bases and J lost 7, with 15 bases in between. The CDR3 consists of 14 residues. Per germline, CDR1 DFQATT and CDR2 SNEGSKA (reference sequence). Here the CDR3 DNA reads TGCAGTGCTAGAGATCTGGGACCCGGGGGTGAAGCTTTCTTT. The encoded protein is CSARDLGPGGEAFF.

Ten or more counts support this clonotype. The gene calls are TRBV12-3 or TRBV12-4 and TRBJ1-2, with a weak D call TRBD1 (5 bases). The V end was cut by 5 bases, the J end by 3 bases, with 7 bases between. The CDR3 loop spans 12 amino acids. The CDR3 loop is CASSLRDYGYTF. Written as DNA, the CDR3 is TGTGCCAGCAGTCTCAGGGACTATGGCTACACCTTC.

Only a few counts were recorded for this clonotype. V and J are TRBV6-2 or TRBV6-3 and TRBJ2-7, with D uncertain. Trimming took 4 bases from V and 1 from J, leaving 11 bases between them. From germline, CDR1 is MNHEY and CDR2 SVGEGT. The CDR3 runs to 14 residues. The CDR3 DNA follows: TGTGCCAGCAGTTTTCCCGGTAGATCCTACGAGCAGTACTTC. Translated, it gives CASSFPGRSYEQYF.

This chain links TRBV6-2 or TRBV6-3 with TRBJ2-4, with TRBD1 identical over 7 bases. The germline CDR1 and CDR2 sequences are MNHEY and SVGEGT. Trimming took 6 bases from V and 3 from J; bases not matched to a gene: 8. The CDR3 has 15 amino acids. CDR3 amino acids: CASSYNRDSKNIQYF. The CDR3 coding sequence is TGTGCCAGCAGCTATAACCGGGACAGCAAAAACATTCAGTACTTC.

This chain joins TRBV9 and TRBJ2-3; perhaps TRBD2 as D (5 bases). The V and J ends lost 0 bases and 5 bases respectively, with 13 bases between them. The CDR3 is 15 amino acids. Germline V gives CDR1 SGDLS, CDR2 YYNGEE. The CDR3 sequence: CASSVGPGGGDTQYF. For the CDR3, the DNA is TGTGCCAGCAGCGTAGGTCCCGGAGGTGGAGATACGCAGTATTTT. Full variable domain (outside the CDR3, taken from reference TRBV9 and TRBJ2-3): DSGVTQTPKHLITATGQRVTLRCSPRSGDLSVYWYQQSLDQGLQFLIQYYNGEERAKGNILERFSAQQFPDLHSELNLSSLELGDSALYFCASSVGPGGGDTQYFGPGTRLTVL.

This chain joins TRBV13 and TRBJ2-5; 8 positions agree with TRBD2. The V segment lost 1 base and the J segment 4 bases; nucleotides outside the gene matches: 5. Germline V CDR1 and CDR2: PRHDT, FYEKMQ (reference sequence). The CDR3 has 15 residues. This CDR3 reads CASSLVRGGGETQYF. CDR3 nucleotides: TGTGCCAGCAGCTTAGTACGGGGGGGCGGAGAGACCCAGTACTTC.

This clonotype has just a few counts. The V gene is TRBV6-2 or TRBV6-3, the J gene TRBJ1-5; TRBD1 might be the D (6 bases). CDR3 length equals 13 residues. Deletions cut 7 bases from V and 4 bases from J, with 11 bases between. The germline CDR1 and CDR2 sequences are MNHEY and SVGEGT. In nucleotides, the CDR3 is TGTGCCAGCACTCTACAGGGTAATCAGCCCCAGCATTTT. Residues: CASTLQGNQPQHF.

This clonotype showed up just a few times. Here the CDR3 reads CSAPTGARETQYF. In DNA form, the CDR3 reads TGCAGTGCCCCTACCGGGGCCCGCGAGACCCAGTACTTC. V gene TRBV20-1 combines with J gene TRBJ2-5, with D possibly being TRBD1 or TRBD2 (5 bases each). Germline CDR1 is DFQATT and CDR2 is SNEGSKA (reference sequence). The CDR3 length is 13 residues. V lost 6 bases and J 5 bases, leaving 16 bases between the germline ends.